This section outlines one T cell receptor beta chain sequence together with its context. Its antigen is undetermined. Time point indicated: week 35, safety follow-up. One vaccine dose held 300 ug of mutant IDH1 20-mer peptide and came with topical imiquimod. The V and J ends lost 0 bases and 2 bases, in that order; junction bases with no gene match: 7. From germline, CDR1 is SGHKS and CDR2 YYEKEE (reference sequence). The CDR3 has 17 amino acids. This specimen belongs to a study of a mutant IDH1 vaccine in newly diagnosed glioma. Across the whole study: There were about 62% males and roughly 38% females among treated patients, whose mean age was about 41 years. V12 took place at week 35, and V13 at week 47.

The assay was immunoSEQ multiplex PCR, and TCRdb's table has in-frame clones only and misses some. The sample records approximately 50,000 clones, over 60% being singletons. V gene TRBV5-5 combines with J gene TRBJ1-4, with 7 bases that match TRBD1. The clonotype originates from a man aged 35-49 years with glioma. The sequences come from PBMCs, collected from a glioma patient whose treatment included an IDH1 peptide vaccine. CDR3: CASSLGPTGSTNEKLFF. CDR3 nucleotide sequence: TGTGCCAGCAGCTTGGGCCCGACAGGGAGCACTAATGAAAAACTGTTTTTT. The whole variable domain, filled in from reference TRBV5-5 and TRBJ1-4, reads DAGVTQSPTHLIKTRGQQVTLRCSPISGHKSVSWYQQVLGQGPQFIFQYYEKEERGRGNFPDRFSARQFPNYSSELNVNALLLGDSALYLCASSLGPTGSTNEKLFFGSGTQLSVL.